One and the same sample provided the 30 T cell receptor beta chains below, sequenced in a study of beta chain features in type 1 diabetes. The study's findings and limits: Shorter TCRB CDR3s, moderately but significantly so, marked every one of the four CD4+ subsets in Type 1 diabetes patients.

These receptors lack a known antigen. Reverse transcribing all isolated RNA meant expressed TCRB transcripts were sequenced. TCRdb's table, derived via immunoSEQ multiplex PCR, lists solely in-frame clones and lacks some. This table has some 130,000 clones, approximately 9% appearing once. Sequencing input: central memory CD4+ T cells from blood. The receptors originated from a man aged 25 to 40 with type 1 diabetes.

This clone was counted between two and nine times. The J gene is TRBJ2-5, the V gene TRBV5-4, with 7 nucleotides matching TRBD2. V dropped 1 base and J dropped 3; count of bases not matched to a gene: 3. Per the germline V gene, CDR1 is SGHNT and CDR2 is YYREEE (reference sequence). The CDR3 loop spans 14 amino acids. In DNA, the CDR3 is TGTGCCAGCAGCTTGACTAGCGTCGAAGAGACCCAGTACTTC. Protein product: CASSLTSVEETQYF.

This clone was seen more than once but under ten times. The chain joins TRBV28 to TRBJ1-5, with 8 bases matching TRBD1. V lost 6 bases to trimming and J lost 0 bases; unmatched junction nucleotides: 4. Germline V gene lookup returns CDR1 MDHEN and CDR2 SYDVKM. This CDR3 contains 15 residues. The CDR3 reads CASRSGQGSNQPQHF. CDR3 sequence (DNA): TGTGCCAGCAGGTCCGGACAGGGTAGCAATCAGCCCCAGCATTTT.

This clone was found a few times. This rearrangement joins TRBV18 to TRBJ2-7, with D tentatively TRBD2 (5 bases). Germline V CDR1 and CDR2: KGHSH, LQKENI. The V gene lost 1 base and the J gene lost 5 bases, with 15 bases spanning the gap. The CDR3 is 15 residues long. The CDR3 coding sequence is TGTGCCAGCTCACCACTACAAGGGCCGGGGAACGAGCAGTACTTC. The encoded protein is CASSPLQGPGNEQYF.

This clone was observed a handful of times. The chain has TRBV14 and TRBJ2-5; 13 bases line up with TRBD2. V shed 4 bases and J 5 bases; nucleotides not matched to a gene: 10. This CDR3 region has 17 residues. The germline gives CDR1 SGHDN, CDR2 FVKESK. CDR3 protein: CASSPPGTSGVSETQYF. The CDR3 nucleotides read TGTGCCAGCAGCCCACCCGGGACTAGCGGGGTCAGTGAGACCCAGTACTTC.

This clone was detected once. Written as DNA, the CDR3 is TGTGCCAGCTCACAACCGACAGTTTCCTACGAGCAGTACTTC. Its translation is CASSQPTVSYEQYF. The chain has TRBV18 and TRBJ2-7; D is possibly TRBD1 (5 bases). CDR1 and CDR2 from the germline V gene are KGHSH and LQKENI. This CDR3 region has 14 residues. Between the trimmed V and J ends, which lost 4 bases and 1 base, there was a span of 11 bases.

This clone appeared a few times. The rearrangement links TRBV6-5 to TRBJ2-1, with 11 bases lining up with TRBD2. Germline V lookup: CDR1 MNHEY, CDR2 SVGAGI. CDR3 length: 15 amino acids. V dropped 5 bases and J dropped 9; count of bases not matched to a gene: 9. The CDR3 loop reads CASSRLLAGEGEQFF. DNA of the CDR3: TGTGCCAGCAGTAGACTACTAGCGGGGGAGGGTGAGCAGTTCTTC.

The table lists this clone with a count of one. This CDR3 reads CASSTGQASNQPQHF. In nucleotides, the CDR3 is TGTGCCAGCAGCACGGGACAGGCTAGCAATCAGCCCCAGCATTTT. The chain links TRBV5-8 to TRBJ1-5, with 8 bases matching TRBD1. Unmatched junction bases numbered 3, after V lost 4 bases and J lost 0 bases. From germline, CDR1 is SGHTS and CDR2 YDEGEE. The CDR3 totals 15 residues.

The V gene is TRBV5-1, the J gene TRBJ2-3; 10 positions match TRBD2. The CDR3 has 15 residues. V lost 4 bases, J lost 0 bases, and 2 bases stayed unmatched. Germline CDR1 SGHRS, CDR2 YFSETQ. CDR3 DNA sequence: TGCGCCAGCAGCAGTAGCGGGGGGAGCACAGATACGCAGTATTTT. The encoded protein is CASSSSGGSTDTQYF.

This clone has a handful of counts. The CDR3 DNA reads TGTGCCAGCAGCTTAGCCCGGCAGGGGGCCGAGCAGTACTTC. Protein sequence: CASSLARQGAEQYF. The chain has TRBV7-3 and TRBJ2-7; 8 bases line up with TRBD1. Per the germline V gene, CDR1 is SGHTA and CDR2 is FQGTGA. The CDR3 has 14 amino acids. The trim removed 2 bases at V and 6 bases at J, leaving 6 bases unmatched.

This clone occurred a few times. The CDR3 coding sequence is TGTGCCAGCTCACTCCAATCCAACACTGAAGCTTTCTTT. This gives the protein CASSLQSNTEAFF. The rearrangement links TRBV18 to TRBJ1-1; D is undetermined. CDR3 size: 13 residues. Trimming left V 4 bases short and J 2 bases short, with 8 bases between. Germline V gene sequence: CDR1 KGHSH, CDR2 LQKENI.

This clone has at least ten counts. The V and J genes are TRBV7-9 and TRBJ1-2; possibly TRBD1 for D (5 bases). The CDR3 is 13 amino acids. V was pared by 0 bases and J by 6 bases, with 8 bases between. Per germline, CDR1 SEHNR and CDR2 FQNEAQ (reference sequence). CDR3 sequence: CASSLAGVDGYTF. CDR3 in DNA: TGTGCCAGCAGCTTAGCAGGGGTGGATGGCTACACCTTC.

Only a few counts were recorded for this clone. The chain has TRBV5-4 and TRBJ2-5, with no clear D. The CDR3 totals 14 residues. Germline V gives CDR1 SGHNT, CDR2 YYREEE (reference sequence). The V gene lost 4 bases and the J gene lost 5 bases, with 15 bases spanning the gap. The CDR3: CASSNGWHGETQYF. The CDR3 region has the DNA TGTGCCAGCAGCAACGGGTGGCATGGGGAGACCCAGTACTTC.

Comments on this clone: The same CDR3 also results from other DNA sequences found in this sample. The gene calls are TRBV18 and TRBJ2-7, with 10 bases identical to TRBD1. Unmatched junction bases numbered 8, after V lost 3 bases and J lost 3 bases. Germline V lookup: CDR1 KGHSH, CDR2 LQKENI. This CDR3 is 16 amino acids long. CDR3 amino acids: CASSPLGQGIGYEQYF. The CDR3, as DNA: TGTGCCAGCTCACCGTTGGGACAGGGGATAGGCTACGAGCAGTACTTC.

This clone was picked up a small number of times. This sample also contains other DNA sequences that code for the same CDR3. This rearrangement joins TRBV6-5 to TRBJ1-1; D is unclear. Germline values: CDR1 MNHEY, CDR2 SVGAGI. CDR3 length: 15 residues. Trimming removed 0 bases at V and 3 bases at J, with 11 bases between. The DNA of the CDR3 is TGTGCCAGCAGTTACTCGAGGTCTTCGGACACTGAAGCTTTCTTT. Its protein is CASSYSRSSDTEAFF.

V and J are TRBV5-1 and TRBJ2-5; the match to TRBD1 covers 9 bases. The CDR3 contains 14 residues. Germline V CDR1 and CDR2: SGHRS, YFSETQ. The junction had 4 bases not matched to a gene; V was cut back by 3 bases and J by 4 bases. The chain's CDR3 is CASSWRGQGETQYF. DNA for the CDR3: TGCGCCAGCAGCTGGCGGGGACAGGGAGAGACCCAGTACTTC.

The chain is built from TRBV19 and TRBJ1-5; a possible D gene is TRBD1 (5 bases). The CDR3 loop spans 13 amino acids. Germline V gene data show CDR1 as LNHDA and CDR2 as SQIVND (reference sequence). The V end lost 3 bases, the J end lost 5 bases, and 8 bases lay between the germline ends. The CDR3 sequence is CASSMEGYQPQHF. The CDR3 DNA reads TGTGCCAGTAGTATGGAGGGGTATCAGCCCCAGCATTTT.

This clone appeared many times. The chain uses TRBV30 and TRBJ2-1, with D possibly TRBD2 on 6 matching bases. Trimming cost V 5 bases and J 10 bases, with 24 bases left between them. The CDR3 loop spans 15 amino acids. The germline V gene has CDR1 GTSNPN and CDR2 SVGIG (reference sequence). The chain's CDR3 is CAWDERAGRIREQFF. In DNA, the CDR3 is TGTGCCTGGGACGAAAGGGCGGGGAGGATACGGGAGCAGTTCTTC.

This clone was counted between two and nine times. The DNA for the CDR3 is TGTGCCAGCAGCGTAACAGCCTTGGGCTACGAGCAGTACTTC. It translates to CASSVTALGYEQYF. The gene calls are TRBV9 and TRBJ2-7; D not certain. V lost 1 base, J lost 3 bases, and 11 bases lay in between. Germline lookup yields CDR1 SGDLS and CDR2 YYNGEE. There are 14 residues in the CDR3.

The chain uses TRBV30 and TRBJ2-5; TRBD1 is a possible D gene (6 bases). The CDR3 extends over 13 amino acids. The germline V and J ends were trimmed by 8 bases and 1 base, with 14 bases remaining between them. Germline V gene lookup returns CDR1 GTSNPN and CDR2 SVGIG (reference sequence). The CDR3 coding sequence is TGTGCCCGGGCCGGACAGTTCCAAGAGACCCAGTACTTC. Translation gives CARAGQFQETQYF.

V is TRBV18 and J is TRBJ1-2; 11 nucleotides match TRBD1. The CDR3 spans 15 residues. Germline values: CDR1 KGHSH, CDR2 LQKENI. The V and J ends lost 4 bases and 2 bases, in that order; junction bases with no gene match: 3. CDR3: CASSQGQGDNYGYTF. DNA of the CDR3: TGTGCCAGCTCACAGGGACAGGGGGACAACTATGGCTACACCTTC.

The rearrangement joins TRBV30 to TRBJ1-6; TRBD1 aligns across 7 bases. Germline CDR1 reads GTSNPN; CDR2 reads SVGIG (reference sequence). The length of the CDR3 is 14 residues. After removal of 4 bases from V and 7 bases from J, the junction contained 7 bases not matched to a gene. The CDR3, as DNA: TGTGCCTGGACTTTAAGACAGGGCAATTCACCCCTCCACTTT. Encoded protein: CAWTLRQGNSPLHF. The full variable domain, in which reference TRBV30 and TRBJ1-6 provide the parts outside the CDR3, is SQTIHQWPATLVQPVGSPLSLECTVEGTSNPNLYWYRQAAGRGLQLLFYSVGIGQISSEVPQNLSASRPQDRQFILSSKKLLLSDSGFYLCAWTLRQGNSPLHFGNGTRLTVT.

In this sample, this clone turned up a few times. V gene TRBV7-9 combines with J gene TRBJ2-1; 9 nucleotides match TRBD1. CDR3 size: 17 residues. Germline values: CDR1 SEHNR, CDR2 FQNEAQ (reference sequence). The V gene end was trimmed by 1 base and the J gene end by 8 bases; junction bases not matched to a gene: 12. The CDR3 DNA reads TGTGCCAGCAGCTTAGACCCGGGACAGGGACCTCATGATGAGCAGTTCTTC. Its protein product is CASSLDPGQGPHDEQFF.

The sample holds a few counts of this clone. The CDR3 loop is CASRTRGETQYF. The CDR3 DNA follows: TGTGCCAGCAGGACGCGAGGGGAGACCCAGTACTTC. This sequence joins TRBV27 and TRBJ2-5, with D possibly being TRBD2 (5 bases). V shed 6 bases and J shed 5 bases, with 10 bases lying between them. The CDR3 is 12 residues long. CDR1 is MNHEY, CDR2 SMNVEV, per germline (reference sequence).

The chain recombines TRBV15 with TRBJ2-1; possibly TRBD2 for D (7 bases). The CDR3 contains 13 residues. With 0 bases removed from V and 10 bases from J, the gap between germline ends came to 10 bases. In germline, CDR1 is LNHNV, CDR2 YYDKDF (reference sequence). This CDR3 is CATSRDRGGEQFF. CDR3 coding DNA: TGTGCCACCAGCAGAGATAGGGGGGGCGAGCAGTTCTTC.

The chain carries TRBV7-6 and TRBJ2-7, with 10 bases lining up with TRBD1. CDR3 length: 15 amino acids. The trim removed 5 bases at V and 1 base at J, leaving 5 bases unmatched. Germline CDR1 and CDR2: SGHVS and FNYEAQ. CDR3 protein: CASSPRTGGSYEQYF. The CDR3 coding sequence is TGTGCCAGCAGCCCCAGGACAGGGGGTTCCTACGAGCAGTACTTC.

V gene TRBV4-1 combines with J gene TRBJ1-4, with D unresolved. The germline gives CDR1 MGHRA, CDR2 YSYEKL. The CDR3 loop spans 15 amino acids. V lost 4 bases, J lost 4 bases, and 13 bases lay in between. The CDR3 DNA is TGCGCCAGCAGCCTCAGAGGCAGCTTTAATGAAAAACTGTTTTTT. Translation gives CASSLRGSFNEKLFF.

This clone came up a few times. The CDR3 sequence: CASSIQGSYEQYF. The CDR3 region has the DNA TGTGCCAGCAGCATCCAGGGGTCCTACGAGCAGTACTTC. The chain is built from TRBV7-9 and TRBJ2-7; a weak D match, TRBD1 (6 bases). The CDR3 extends over 13 amino acids. Looked up from germline, CDR1 is SEHNR and CDR2 is FQNEAQ (reference sequence). The germline V and J ends were trimmed by 5 bases and 1 base, with 9 bases remaining between them.

The sample holds a few counts of this clone. The chain recombines TRBV7-2 with TRBJ2-3; 13 positions match TRBD2. The CDR3 has 15 amino acids. Per the germline V gene, CDR1 is SGHTA and CDR2 is FQGNSA. V was pared by 5 bases and J by 8 bases, with 7 bases of the junction left unmatched. The CDR3 loop is CASSRTSGGPGTQYF. CDR3 in DNA: TGTGCCAGCAGCCGGACTAGCGGGGGACCAGGTACGCAGTATTTT.

This clone appeared a few times. The chain carries TRBV25-1 and TRBJ1-4; D is possibly TRBD1 (5 bases). The CDR3 covers 14 residues. From germline, CDR1 is MGHDK and CDR2 SYGVNS. V gave up 2 bases and J gave up 4 bases, with 8 bases separating them. In nucleotides, the CDR3 is TGTGCCAGCAGTGAACGGGGGATTAATGAAAAACTGTTTTTT. This codes for CASSERGINEKLFF.

The chain recombines TRBV5-6 with TRBJ1-1, with 7 bases matching TRBD1. Trimming cost V 0 bases and J 1 base; bases outside gene matches: 6. This CDR3 contains 16 residues. From germline, CDR1 is SGHDT and CDR2 YYEEEE. The DNA of the CDR3 is TGTGCCAGCAGCTTGGCTCTAGGGACAGCGAACACTGAAGCTTTCTTT. This translates into CASSLALGTANTEAFF.